The 10 T cell receptor beta chains reported below all come from one sample, sequenced in a study of Ad26.COV2.S vaccination and SARS-CoV-2 variants. Indicated treatment: around 19 received Ad26.COV2.S at low or high dose, single or two shots; roughly five received placebo; per-sample allocation not given. Samples came from day 63 after the first vaccine or placebo injection. This table comes from immunoSEQ multiplex PCR, and its TCRdb copy is limited to in-frame clones, with some not included. The sample has hundreds of thousands of clones; around nine tenths are singletons. Sequenced material: peripheral blood, taken in a trial of Ad26.COV2.S vaccine versus placebo. These receptors were collected from a person aged 18-60 years who received the Ad26.COV2.S COVID-19 vaccine or a placebo.

CDR3 protein: CASSIVGYYTF. Here the CDR3 DNA reads TGTGCCAGTAGTATAGTCGGCTACTACACCTTC. The chain employs TRBV19 and TRBJ1-2; no clear D. The CDR3 contains 11 residues. Germline lookup yields CDR1 LNHDA and CDR2 SQIVND (reference sequence). V lost 1 base and J lost 10, with 7 bases in between.

The chain employs TRBV30 and TRBJ1-3; tentatively, D is TRBD1 (6 bases). V was cut by 3 bases and J by 0 bases, with 12 bases left in between. The germline V gene has CDR1 GTSNPN and CDR2 SVGIG (reference sequence). There are 15 residues in the CDR3. CDR3 sequence (DNA): TGTGCCTGGAGCCGGGGGCTAAACTCTGGAAACACCATATATTTT. This translates into CAWSRGLNSGNTIYF.

This clone was counted once. This chain joins TRBV12-3 or TRBV12-4 and TRBJ1-1; D not certain. The CDR3 extends over 12 amino acids. The germline V and J ends were trimmed by 2 bases and 5 bases, with 6 bases remaining between them. CDR3 DNA: TGTGCCAGCAGTTTATCGGGAACTGAAGCTTTCTTT. Amino acids: CASSLSGTEAFF.

The chain has TRBV5-1 and TRBJ2-2; a weak D match, TRBD1 (6 bases). This CDR3 region has 14 residues. CDR1 and CDR2 (germline): SGHRS, YFSETQ. The V and J ends lost 6 bases and 1 base respectively, with 10 bases between them. CDR3 in DNA: TGCGCCAGCAACCTACAGGGGAACACCGGGGAGCTGTTTTTT. Its protein is CASNLQGNTGELFF. The full variable domain, completed using reference TRBV5-1 and TRBJ2-2, is KAGVTQTPRYLIKTRGQQVTLSCSPISGHRSVSWYQQTPGQGLQFLFEYFSETQRNKGNFPGRFSGRQFSNSRSEMNVSTLELGDSALYLCASNLQGNTGELFFGEGSRLTVL.

This clone was seen at least ten times. The CDR3: CASSGSGTSGIEQYF. The CDR3 DNA is TGCGCCAGCAGTGGGTCCGGGACTAGCGGGATTGAGCAGTACTTC. The rearrangement links TRBV10-1 to TRBJ2-7, with TRBD2 matching over 13 bases. Germline V gene lookup returns CDR1 WNHNN and CDR2 SYGVQD (reference sequence). This CDR3 contains 15 residues. The junction had 7 bases not matched to a gene; V was cut back by 4 bases and J by 7 bases.

The chain is built from TRBV6-5 and TRBJ1-6; D ambiguous. CDR1 is MNHEY and CDR2 is SVGAGI in the germline V gene. The germline V and J ends were trimmed by 8 bases and 3 bases, with 8 bases remaining between them. This CDR3 comprises 13 residues. CDR3: CASCPGYNSPLHF. CDR3 coding DNA: TGTGCCAGCTGCCCAGGCTATAATTCACCCCTCCACTTT.

This clone was detected once. The CDR3 here is CASSQSGQGAREQYF. For the CDR3, the DNA is TGTGCCAGTAGCCAATCGGGACAGGGGGCGCGCGAGCAGTACTTC. The J gene is TRBJ2-7, the V gene TRBV19, with 12 bases aligning to TRBD1. The CDR3 has 15 amino acids. Germline-derived CDR1 and CDR2 are LNHDA and SQIVND (reference sequence). J lost 6 bases, V lost 6 bases, and 9 bases had no gene match. Complete variable domain (other parts from reference TRBV19 and TRBJ2-7): DGGITQSPKYLFRKEGQNVTLSCEQNLNHDAMYWYRQDPGQGLRLIYYSQIVNDFQKGDIAEGYSVSREKKESFPLTVTSAQKNPTAFYLCASSQSGQGAREQYFGPGTRLTVT.

This clone was recorded once. The chain combines TRBV5-6 with TRBJ2-7; D uncertain. The V gene lost 4 bases and the J gene lost 3 bases, with 5 bases spanning the gap. Looked up from germline, CDR1 is SGHDT and CDR2 is YYEEEE. The length of the CDR3 is 11 residues. In DNA, the CDR3 is TGTGCCAGCAGCAAGTACTACGAGCAGTACTTC. It yields the protein CASSKYYEQYF.

The J gene is TRBJ2-1, the V gene TRBV4-3, with 12 bases lining up with TRBD2. V was pared by 4 bases and J by 10 bases, with 8 bases of the junction left unmatched. CDR1 is LGHNA and CDR2 is YSLEER in the germline V gene. This CDR3 has 15 residues. The CDR3, as DNA: TGCGCCAGCAGCCGCAGACTAGCGGGAGAGGACGAGCAGTTCTTC. Amino acid sequence: CASSRRLAGEDEQFF.

This chain connects TRBV7-2 to TRBJ1-1, with a possible D match to TRBD1 (6 bases). Germline V CDR1 and CDR2: SGHTA, FQGNSA. This CDR3 has 17 residues. The germline V and J ends were trimmed by 5 bases and 1 base, with 20 bases remaining between them. DNA of the CDR3: TGTGCCAGCAGCCCCAGGCCGGGACGGACAGAGAACACTGAAGCTTTCTTT. It encodes CASSPRPGRTENTEAFF.